This T cell receptor (beta chain) stems from a study of T cells after yellow fever vaccination. CDR3 length: 17 residues. Germline CDR1 is SGHTS and CDR2 is YDEGEE. V lost 4 bases to trimming and J lost 0 bases, with 18 bases between them. TCRdb re-derived calls from the 5' RACE reads in MiXCR, one entry per CDR3 protein. The data contain around 550,000 distinct CDR3 sequences, under 25% of them singletons. This clonotype was recorded a few times. The genes are TRBV5-8 and TRBJ2-3; D is tentatively TRBD1 or TRBD2 (5 bases each). The specimen comprised PBMCs, sampled 15 days after the yellow fever booster vaccination. The clonotype was recovered from a man aged 30 to 45 who received the YFV17D yellow fever vaccine. CDR3 DNA sequence: TGTGCCAGCAGCCCCCTCGGGACGCGCCTTAGCACAGATACGCAGTATTTT. Protein sequence: CASSPLGTRLSTDTQYF.